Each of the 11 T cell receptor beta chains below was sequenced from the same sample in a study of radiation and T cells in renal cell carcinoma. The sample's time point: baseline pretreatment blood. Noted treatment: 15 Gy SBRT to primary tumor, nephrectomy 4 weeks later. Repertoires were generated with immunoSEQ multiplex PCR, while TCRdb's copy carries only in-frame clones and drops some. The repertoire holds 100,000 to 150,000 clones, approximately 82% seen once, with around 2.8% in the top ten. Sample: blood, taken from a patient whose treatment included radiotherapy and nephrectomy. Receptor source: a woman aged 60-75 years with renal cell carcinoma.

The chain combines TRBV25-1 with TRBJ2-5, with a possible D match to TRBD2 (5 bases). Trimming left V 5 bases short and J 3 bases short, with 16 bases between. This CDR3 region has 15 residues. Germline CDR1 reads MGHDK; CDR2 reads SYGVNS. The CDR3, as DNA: TGTGCCAGCAGTCCCAGTTGGCTAGCAGAAGAGACCCAGTACTTC. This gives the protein CASSPSWLAEETQYF.

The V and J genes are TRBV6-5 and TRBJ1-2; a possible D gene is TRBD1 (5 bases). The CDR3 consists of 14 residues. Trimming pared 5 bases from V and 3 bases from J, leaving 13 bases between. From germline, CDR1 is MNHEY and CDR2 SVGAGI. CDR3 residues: CASSEPGAYYGYTF. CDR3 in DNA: TGTGCCAGCAGTGAACCCGGGGCATACTATGGCTACACCTTC.

CDR3 region: CSVEQGTGRGQIEQYF. CDR3 in DNA: TGCAGCGTTGAACAAGGAACTGGCAGGGGGCAAATCGAGCAGTACTTC. The J gene is TRBJ2-7, the V gene TRBV29-1; the match to TRBD1 covers 8 bases. V dropped 2 bases and J dropped 6; count of bases not matched to a gene: 15. The CDR3 sequence is 16 residues long. The germline gives CDR1 SQVTM, CDR2 ANQGSEA.

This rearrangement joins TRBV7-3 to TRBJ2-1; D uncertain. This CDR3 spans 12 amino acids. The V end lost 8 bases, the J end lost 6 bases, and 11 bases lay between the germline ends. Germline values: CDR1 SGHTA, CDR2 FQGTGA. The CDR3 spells CASGHTPNEQFF. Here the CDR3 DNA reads TGTGCCAGCGGTCATACTCCCAATGAGCAGTTCTTC.

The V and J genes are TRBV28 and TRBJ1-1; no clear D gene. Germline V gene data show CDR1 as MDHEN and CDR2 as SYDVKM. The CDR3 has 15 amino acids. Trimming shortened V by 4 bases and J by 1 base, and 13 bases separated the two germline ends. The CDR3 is CASSSNTAGNTEAFF. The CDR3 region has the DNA TGTGCCAGCAGTTCAAACACCGCAGGGAACACTGAAGCTTTCTTT. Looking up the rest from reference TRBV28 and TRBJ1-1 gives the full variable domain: DVKVTQSSRYLVKRTGEKVFLECVQDMDHENMFWYRQDPGLGLRLIYFSYDVKMKEKGDIPEGYSVSREKKERFSLILESASTNQTSMYLCASSSNTAGNTEAFFGQGTRLTVV.

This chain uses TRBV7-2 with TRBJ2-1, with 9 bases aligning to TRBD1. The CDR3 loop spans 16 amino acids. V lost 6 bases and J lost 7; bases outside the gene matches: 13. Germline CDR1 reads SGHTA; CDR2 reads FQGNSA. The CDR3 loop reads CASSTDVGTGRNEQFF. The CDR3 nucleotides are TGTGCCAGCAGTACAGACGTCGGGACAGGGAGAAATGAGCAGTTCTTC.

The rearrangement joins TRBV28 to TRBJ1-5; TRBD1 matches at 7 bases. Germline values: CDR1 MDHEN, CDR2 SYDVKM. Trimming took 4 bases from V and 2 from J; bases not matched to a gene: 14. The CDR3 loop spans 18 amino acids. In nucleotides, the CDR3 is TGTGCCAGCAGTTCTACCTCGAGGGGGCGCGTGGGCAATCAGCCCCAGCATTTT. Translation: CASSSTSRGRVGNQPQHF.

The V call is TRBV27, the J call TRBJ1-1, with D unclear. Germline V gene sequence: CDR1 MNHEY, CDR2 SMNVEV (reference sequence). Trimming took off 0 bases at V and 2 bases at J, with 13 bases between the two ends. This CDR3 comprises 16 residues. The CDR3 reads CASSLSSSSGNTEAFF. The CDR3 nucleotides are TGTGCCAGCAGTTTATCGAGTAGTTCGGGTAACACTGAAGCTTTCTTT.

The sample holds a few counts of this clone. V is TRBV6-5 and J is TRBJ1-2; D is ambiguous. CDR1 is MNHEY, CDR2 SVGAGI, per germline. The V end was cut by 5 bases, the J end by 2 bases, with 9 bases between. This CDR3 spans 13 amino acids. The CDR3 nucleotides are TGTGCCAGCAGTGAACAGCCCAACTATGGCTACACCTTC. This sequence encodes CASSEQPNYGYTF.

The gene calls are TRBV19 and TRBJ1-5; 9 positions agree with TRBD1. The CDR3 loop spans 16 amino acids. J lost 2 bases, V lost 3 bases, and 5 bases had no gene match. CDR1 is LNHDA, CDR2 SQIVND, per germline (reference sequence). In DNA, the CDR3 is TGTGCCAGTAGTATTATGTGGACAGGGGGCAATCAGCCCCAGCATTTT. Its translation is CASSIMWTGGNQPQHF.

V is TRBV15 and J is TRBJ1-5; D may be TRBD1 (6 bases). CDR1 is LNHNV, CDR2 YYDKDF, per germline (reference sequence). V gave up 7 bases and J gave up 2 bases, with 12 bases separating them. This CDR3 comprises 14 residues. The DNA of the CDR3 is TGTGCCACCAAGGACAGTTATGGCAATCAGCCCCAGCATTTT. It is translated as CATKDSYGNQPQHF.